Each of the 16 T cell receptor beta chains below was sequenced from the same sample in a study of CD8 T cells in Susac syndrome. An amount of RNA that ranged from about 0.45 to 1 ug was reverse transcribed with random hexamers. A single record per CDR3 protein comes from TCRdb applying MiXCR to the immunoSEQ multiplex PCR reads. This table has 110,000 or so distinct CDR3 sequences, 85% to 95% appearing once. Sequenced input: CD4+ T cells from PBMCs. The receptors here all came from a human donor with multiple sclerosis.

The chain links TRBV27 to TRBJ1-6, with D possibly being TRBD1 (5 bases). CDR1 and CDR2 (germline): MNHEY, SMNVEV (reference sequence). Trimming shortened V by 9 bases and J by 2 bases, and 17 bases separated the two germline ends. The CDR3 spans 16 residues. As DNA, the CDR3 is TGTGCCAGTCCCGGGACGCCGGCGGCCTATAATTCACCCCTCCACTTT. The encoded protein is CASPGTPAAYNSPLHF.

The rearrangement uses TRBV12-3 or TRBV12-4 and TRBJ2-3, with D hard to call. CDR3 length: 14 amino acids. V gave up 7 bases and J gave up 0 bases, with 11 bases separating them. CDR3 DNA sequence: TGTGCCAGCACCCTTGGAGCAAGCACAGATACGCAGTATTTT. Residues: CASTLGASTDTQYF.

The genes are TRBV12-3 or TRBV12-4 and TRBJ1-2; D gene ambiguous. Trimming took 4 bases from V and 14 from J, leaving 26 bases between them. This CDR3 has 15 amino acids. The CDR3: CASSSAGSESILRTF. CDR3 coding DNA: TGTGCCAGCAGTTCCGCCGGCAGTGAATCAATTTTGAGGACCTTC.

There are a few counts of this clonotype. The V call is TRBV12-3 or TRBV12-4, the J call TRBJ1-1; D gene unclear. V was shortened by 4 bases and J by 6 bases, with 12 bases between the two germline ends. This CDR3 comprises 13 residues. The CDR3 protein is CASSSVGRPEAFF. Here the CDR3 DNA reads TGTGCCAGCAGTTCTGTGGGGAGGCCTGAAGCTTTCTTT.

This rearrangement joins TRBV20-1 to TRBJ2-1; D gene uncertain. The V end lost 3 bases, the J end lost 10 bases, and 13 bases lay between the germline ends. Germline CDR1 reads DFQATT; CDR2 reads SNEGSKA (reference sequence). This CDR3 has 12 amino acids. CDR3 in amino acids: CSASLSADEQFF. The CDR3 nucleotides are TGCAGTGCTAGCTTGTCGGCAGACGAGCAGTTCTTC.

J is TRBJ2-1 and V is TRBV6-1, with D perhaps assigned TRBD1 or TRBD2 (5 bases each). V was clipped by 6 bases and J by 6 bases, with 15 bases between them. The CDR3 covers 14 residues. Germline lookup yields CDR1 MNHNS and CDR2 SASEGT. The CDR3 nucleotides are TGTGCCAGCAGACCCGGGGCGGACGTCAATGAGCAGTTCTTC. It encodes CASRPGADVNEQFF.

This clonotype was picked up one time. The chain recombines TRBV10-3 with TRBJ2-3, with 12 bases lining up with TRBD1. The V gene end was trimmed by 7 bases and the J gene end by 5 bases; junction bases not matched to a gene: 7. CDR3 size: 15 residues. Germline V CDR1 and CDR2: ENHRY, SYGVKD. CDR3 DNA sequence: TGTGCCATCACCCCGGGACAGGGGGCGGGAGATACGCAGTATTTT. It encodes CAITPGQGAGDTQYF.

The V and J genes are TRBV15 and TRBJ2-1, with 9 bases identical to TRBD2. V lost 1 base, J lost 5 bases, and 3 bases stayed unmatched. CDR1 is LNHNV, CDR2 YYDKDF, per germline (reference sequence). This CDR3 region has 15 residues. CDR3 coding DNA: TGTGCCACCAGCAGAGGGGCTAGCGGGGACAATGAGCAGTTCTTC. Translation gives CATSRGASGDNEQFF. The variable domain in full, with the rest retrieved from reference TRBV15 and TRBJ2-1, is DAMVIQNPRYQVTQFGKPVTLSCSQTLNHNVMYWYQQKSSQAPKLLFHYYDKDFNNEADTPDNFQSRRPNTSFCFLDIRSPGLGDTAMYLCATSRGASGDNEQFFGPGTRLTVL.

This clonotype has a single count. The CDR3, as DNA: TGTGCCAGCAGCCAAGTGCTTGCCGGGACACCTTATGGCTACACCTTC. This codes for CASSQVLAGTPYGYTF. V and J are TRBV3-1 and TRBJ1-2; TRBD1 might be the D (6 bases). The CDR3 is 16 residues long. Between the trimmed V and J ends, which lost 1 base and 5 bases, there was a span of 17 bases. The germline CDR1 and CDR2 sequences are LGHDT and YNNKEL (reference sequence).

The rearrangement joins TRBV12-3 or TRBV12-4 to TRBJ1-1, with 10 bases that match TRBD1. The trim removed 5 bases at V and 5 bases at J, leaving 8 bases unmatched. CDR3 length: 15 residues. The CDR3 nucleotides read TGTGCCAGCAGTCTCCGGGACAGGGGTGAGACTGAAGCTTTCTTT. Its translation is CASSLRDRGETEAFF.

This rearrangement joins TRBV4-1 to TRBJ2-7, with D possibly TRBD1 on 6 matching bases. Germline CDR1 is MGHRA and CDR2 is YSYEKL. Trimming took 3 bases from V and 3 from J, leaving 15 bases between them. This CDR3 is 15 amino acids long. The CDR3, as DNA: TGCGCCAGCAGCCAGGAATCCGGACAGTTCTACGAGCAGTACTTC. Translation: CASSQESGQFYEQYF.

V gene TRBV3-1 combines with J gene TRBJ1-5; 8 nucleotides align to TRBD1. After removal of 0 bases from V and 7 bases from J, the junction contained 8 bases not matched to a gene. CDR1 and CDR2 from the germline V gene are LGHDT and YNNKEL (reference sequence). The CDR3 extends over 16 amino acids. CDR3 in amino acids: CASSQDGGQGAQPQHF. The CDR3 DNA follows: TGTGCCAGCAGCCAAGATGGAGGCCAGGGGGCCCAGCCCCAGCATTTT.

This rearrangement joins TRBV20-1 to TRBJ2-7, with 7 bases identical to TRBD2. The germline V gene has CDR1 DFQATT and CDR2 SNEGSKA (reference sequence). The length of the CDR3 is 14 residues. V was pared by 1 base and J by 1 base, with 4 bases of the junction left unmatched. CDR3 coding DNA: TGCAGTGCTAGAGTCCGGGACTATTCCTACGAGCAGTACTTC. Amino acids: CSARVRDYSYEQYF.

The V gene is TRBV7-2, the J gene TRBJ1-2; TRBD1 matches at 8 bases. Germline V gives CDR1 SGHTA, CDR2 FQGNSA. This CDR3 has 16 residues. Trimming at V came to 5 bases and at J to 5 bases, leaving 13 bases not matched to a gene. The CDR3 bases are TGTGCCAGCAGCCCGAACCCTGGACAGGGAGGGTATGGCTACACCTTC. Translated, it gives CASSPNPGQGGYGYTF.

J is TRBJ2-5 and V is TRBV5-1; D gene unclear. The length of the CDR3 is 13 residues. Trimming took off 2 bases at V and 4 bases at J, with 9 bases between the two ends. Germline V gene sequence: CDR1 SGHRS, CDR2 YFSETQ. CDR3 nucleotides: TGCGCCAGCAGCTTCGGACCTGGAGAGACCCAGTACTTC. Protein: CASSFGPGETQYF.

This clonotype has only one observation. This chain connects TRBV7-3 to TRBJ1-6; D is undetermined. Germline CDR1 reads SGHTA; CDR2 reads FQGTGA. Between the trimmed V and J ends, which lost 2 bases and 7 bases, there was a span of 6 bases. The CDR3 sequence is 13 residues long. Written as DNA, the CDR3 is TGTGCCAGCAGCTTACAGCGGAATTCACCCCTCCACTTT. It specifies CASSLQRNSPLHF.